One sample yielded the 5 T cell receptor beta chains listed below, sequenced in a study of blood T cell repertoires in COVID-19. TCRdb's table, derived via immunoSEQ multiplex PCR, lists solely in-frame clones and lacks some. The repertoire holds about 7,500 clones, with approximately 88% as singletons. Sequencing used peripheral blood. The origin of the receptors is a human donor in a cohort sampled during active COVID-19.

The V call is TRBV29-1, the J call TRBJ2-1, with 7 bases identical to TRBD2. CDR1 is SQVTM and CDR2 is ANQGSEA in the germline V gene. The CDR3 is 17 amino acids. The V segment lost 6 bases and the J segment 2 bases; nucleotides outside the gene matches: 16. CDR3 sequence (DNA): TGCAGCGTGGAGACTAGAGCGGGAAAGAGGGCCTACAATGAGCAGTTCTTC. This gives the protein CSVETRAGKRAYNEQFF.

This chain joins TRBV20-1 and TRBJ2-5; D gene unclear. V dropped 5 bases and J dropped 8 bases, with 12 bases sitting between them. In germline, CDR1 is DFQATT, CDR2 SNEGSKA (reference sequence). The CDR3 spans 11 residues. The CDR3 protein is CSARNSPTQYF. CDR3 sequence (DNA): TGCAGTGCTCGAAACTCGCCCACCCAGTACTTC.

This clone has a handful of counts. The CDR3 sequence: CATSDLPKPGTRKYRANEQFF. Written as DNA, the CDR3 is TGTGCCACCAGTGATTTGCCCAAACCCGGGACTAGAAAGTACAGGGCCAATGAGCAGTTCTTC. The chain links TRBV24-1 to TRBJ2-1; TRBD2 aligns across 8 bases. This CDR3 contains 21 residues. Per the germline V gene, CDR1 is KGHDR and CDR2 is SFDVKD. Trimming at V came to 0 bases and at J to 6 bases, leaving 21 bases not matched to a gene.

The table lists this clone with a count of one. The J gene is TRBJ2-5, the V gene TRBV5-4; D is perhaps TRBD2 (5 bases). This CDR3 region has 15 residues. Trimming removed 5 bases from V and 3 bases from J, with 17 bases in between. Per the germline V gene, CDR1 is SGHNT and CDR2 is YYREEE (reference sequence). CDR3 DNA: TGTGCCAGCAGGTCCGGGATAGGCGTGGAAGAGACCCAGTACTTC. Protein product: CASRSGIGVEETQYF.

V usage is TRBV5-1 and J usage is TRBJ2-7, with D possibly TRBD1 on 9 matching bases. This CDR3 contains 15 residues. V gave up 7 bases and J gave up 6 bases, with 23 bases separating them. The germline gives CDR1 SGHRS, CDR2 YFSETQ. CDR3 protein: CASREGGQGLLEQYF. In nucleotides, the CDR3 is TGCGCCAGCCGGGAGGGGGGACAGGGACTTCTCGAGCAGTACTTC.